Presented here are 26 T cell receptor beta chains from one specimen sequenced in a study of T-cell reconstitution after alpha-beta-depleted transplantation in children. The TCRbeta library was prepared with unique molecular identifiers. TCRdb analysed the PCR reads with MiXCR anew, one entry per CDR3 protein. The table records around 120,000 distinct CDR3 sequences, under 25% of them present only once. Sequenced material: PBMCs, mostly from graft donor cells, taken 180 days after TCRalphabeta/CD19-depleted stem cell transplant. The receptors here all came from a male patient aged 2 to 9 who had a stem cell transplant for chronic granulomatous disease, so the T cells may come from the graft donor.

This sequence joins TRBV5-1 and TRBJ2-7, with D possibly matching TRBD1 (6 bases). Trimming stripped 4 bases from V and 3 bases from J, with 14 bases between. Germline CDR1 SGHRS, CDR2 YFSETQ. This CDR3 contains 14 residues. The CDR3, as DNA: TGCGCCAGCAGCCTCAGGACAGAGAGCTACGAGCAGTACTTC. Protein sequence: CASSLRTESYEQYF.

The V gene is TRBV11-2, the J gene TRBJ2-5; weak D call: TRBD2 (5 bases). CDR3 length equals 15 residues. Germline V gives CDR1 SGHAT, CDR2 FQNNGV. V dropped 4 bases and J dropped 5 bases, with 17 bases sitting between them. CDR3 in DNA: TGTGCCAGCAGCTCCCGGGTCCTAGCTGGGGAGACCCAGTACTTC. It is translated as CASSSRVLAGETQYF.

This clonotype was seen ten or more times. The chain employs TRBV15 and TRBJ1-5, with no clear D. V was clipped by 3 bases and J by 1 base, with 10 bases between them. Looked up from germline, CDR1 is LNHNV and CDR2 is YYDKDF (reference sequence). This CDR3 is built from 15 residues. CDR3 nucleotides: TGTGCCACCAGCAGGAACCCGGACAGCAATCAGCCCCAGCATTTT. Translation: CATSRNPDSNQPQHF.

This clonotype was counted a few times. The chain joins TRBV20-1 to TRBJ2-5, with 14 bases lining up with TRBD2. This CDR3 region has 15 residues. Germline loops: CDR1 DFQATT, CDR2 SNEGSKA (reference sequence). The J segment lost 5 bases and the V segment lost 3 bases, leaving 5 bases of the junction unmatched. CDR3 region: CSARGTSGGPETQYF. CDR3 nucleotide sequence: TGCAGTGCTAGGGGGACTAGCGGGGGACCTGAGACCCAGTACTTC.

In its sample, this clonotype was seen a few times. V is TRBV28 and J is TRBJ2-7; the D gene is possibly TRBD2 (5 bases). Germline values: CDR1 MDHEN, CDR2 SYDVKM. Trimming removed 5 bases at V and 3 bases at J, with 11 bases between. CDR3 length equals 13 residues. The CDR3 here is CASSTAVIYEQYF. CDR3 nucleotide sequence: TGTGCCAGCAGTACAGCGGTTATCTACGAGCAGTACTTC. Using reference TRBV28 and TRBJ2-7 for the parts outside the CDR3, the full variable domain is DVKVTQSSRYLVKRTGEKVFLECVQDMDHENMFWYRQDPGLGLRLIYFSYDVKMKEKGDIPEGYSVSREKKERFSLILESASTNQTSMYLCASSTAVIYEQYFGPGTRLTVT.

The J gene is TRBJ2-5, the V gene TRBV10-3, with TRBD2 matching 7 bases. Germline loops: CDR1 ENHRY, CDR2 SYGVKD. Trimming took 0 bases from V and 5 from J; bases not matched to a gene: 3. The CDR3 contains 14 residues. CDR3 sequence (DNA): TGTGCCATCAGTGAGTCTACTAGCGTGGAGACCCAGTACTTC. Amino acids: CAISESTSVETQYF.

This clonotype was found a few times. For the CDR3, the DNA is TGCGCCAGCAGCCCTAGCGGGAACCACAATGAGCAGTTCTTC. It specifies CASSPSGNHNEQFF. V usage is TRBV5-1 and J usage is TRBJ2-1; 9 bases match TRBD2. Looked up from germline, CDR1 is SGHRS and CDR2 is YFSETQ. J was trimmed by 5 bases and V by 4 bases; bases with no gene match: 4. The CDR3 consists of 14 residues. The whole variable domain, remainder taken from reference TRBV5-1 and TRBJ2-1, is KAGVTQTPRYLIKTRGQQVTLSCSPISGHRSVSWYQQTPGQGLQFLFEYFSETQRNKGNFPGRFSGRQFSNSRSEMNVSTLELGDSALYLCASSPSGNHNEQFFGPGTRLTVL.

This chain joins TRBV4-2 and TRBJ1-2; 9 positions match TRBD1. This CDR3 has 14 amino acids. CDR1 and CDR2 (germline): LGHNA, YNFKEQ. The junction had 8 bases not matched to a gene; V was cut back by 4 bases and J by 8 bases. CDR3 DNA: TGTGCCAGCAGCCTCTTACCTACAGGGGGCGGCTACACCTTC. Amino acids: CASSLLPTGGGYTF.

This chain uses TRBV5-1 with TRBJ2-1; TRBD1 agrees at 10 bases. CDR1 is SGHRS and CDR2 is YFSETQ in the germline V gene. The V segment lost 0 bases and the J segment 7 bases; nucleotides outside the gene matches: 4. This CDR3 spans 15 amino acids. CDR3 loop: CASSLAWTGGNEQFF. The CDR3 nucleotides read TGCGCCAGCAGCTTGGCCTGGACAGGGGGGAATGAGCAGTTCTTC.

The genes are TRBV11-2 and TRBJ2-3, with 8 bases identical to TRBD2. Germline trimming cut 5 bases from V and 1 base from J; bases unmatched to any gene: 2. The CDR3 covers 14 residues. Germline CDR1 and CDR2: SGHAT and FQNNGV. The DNA for the CDR3 is TGTGCCAGCAGCCATAGCGGGGGCACAGATACGCAGTATTTT. This encodes CASSHSGGTDTQYF.

J is TRBJ1-1 and V is TRBV5-6; 8 bases are a match to TRBD1. Germline values: CDR1 SGHDT, CDR2 YYEEEE. Germline trimming cut 3 bases from V and 6 bases from J; bases unmatched to any gene: 4. This CDR3 is built from 13 residues. In DNA form, the CDR3 reads TGTGCCAGCAGCTCTACGGACAGGGCTGAAGCTTTCTTT. It yields the protein CASSSTDRAEAFF.

The table lists this clonotype with many counts. V is TRBV2 and J is TRBJ2-2, with D unclear. Germline V lookup: CDR1 SNHLY, CDR2 FYNNEI. The CDR3 is made up of 15 amino acids. V dropped 5 bases and J dropped 0 bases, with 10 bases sitting between them. The chain's CDR3 is CASSKFNSNTGELFF. DNA of the CDR3: TGTGCCAGCAGTAAATTTAACTCGAACACCGGGGAGCTGTTTTTT. The full variable domain, in which reference TRBV2 and TRBJ2-2 provide the parts outside the CDR3, is EPEVTQTPSHQVTQMGQEVILRCVPISNHLYFYWYRQILGQKVEFLVSFYNNEISEKSEIFDDQFSVERPDGSNFTLKIRSTKLEDSAMYFCASSKFNSNTGELFFGEGSRLTVL.

This clonotype was seen many times. The chain is built from TRBV20-1 and TRBJ2-1, with 8 bases aligning to TRBD2. With 0 bases clipped from V and 7 bases from J, the junction kept 11 bases outside the gene matches. The CDR3 spans 16 residues. Germline loops: CDR1 DFQATT, CDR2 SNEGSKA (reference sequence). The CDR3 region has the DNA TGCAGTGCTAGAGATATCACGGGACTAGAGTTAAATGAGCAGTTCTTC. Translating it yields CSARDITGLELNEQFF.

The V call is TRBV27, the J call TRBJ2-7; no clear D. Trimming pared 3 bases from V and 2 bases from J, leaving 11 bases between. CDR1 is MNHEY and CDR2 is SMNVEV in the germline V gene (reference sequence). The CDR3 totals 14 residues. The CDR3: CASSFSPGPYEQYF. CDR3 bases: TGTGCCAGCAGTTTTTCCCCAGGACCCTACGAGCAGTACTTC.

The rearrangement joins TRBV5-1 to TRBJ2-2; a weak D match, TRBD2 (6 bases). The CDR3 extends over 15 amino acids. Germline CDR1 reads SGHRS; CDR2 reads YFSETQ. V lost 2 bases and J 5 bases, leaving 13 bases between the germline ends. The CDR3: CASSFTGSRTGELFF. The CDR3 DNA reads TGCGCCAGCAGCTTTACCGGGAGTCGAACCGGGGAGCTGTTTTTT. Combining the CDR3 with reference TRBV5-1 and TRBJ2-2 gives the whole variable domain KAGVTQTPRYLIKTRGQQVTLSCSPISGHRSVSWYQQTPGQGLQFLFEYFSETQRNKGNFPGRFSGRQFSNSRSEMNVSTLELGDSALYLCASSFTGSRTGELFFGEGSRLTVL.

The rearrangement joins TRBV6-5 to TRBJ1-5, with TRBD1 matching over 7 bases. The V and J ends lost 0 bases and 7 bases, in that order; junction bases with no gene match: 6. The CDR3 covers 15 residues. CDR1 and CDR2 (germline): MNHEY, SVGAGI. The CDR3 reads CASSYSNEGQQPQHF. CDR3 DNA sequence: TGTGCCAGCAGTTACTCGAATGAGGGACAGCAGCCCCAGCATTTT.

This clonotype was counted at least ten times. The gene calls are TRBV20-1 and TRBJ2-5; no definite D call. There are 12 residues in the CDR3. Germline assignment: CDR1 DFQATT and CDR2 SNEGSKA (reference sequence). V was clipped by 6 bases and J by 5 bases, with 13 bases between them. The CDR3 region is CSATKFGETQYF. DNA of the CDR3: TGCAGTGCGACGAAATTCGGGGAGACCCAGTACTTC.

Worth noting for this clonotype: An end of the junction does not agree with germline; a read error may underlie this. The chain recombines TRBV4-2 with TRBJ2-3; D not certain. The CDR3 consists of 18 residues. Germline CDR1 and CDR2: LGHNA and YNFKEQ. The CDR3 nucleotides read TGTGCCAGGAGCCCCGGGCTGGCCCGTTTTTTTGCGACAGATACGCAGTATTTT. Protein: CARSPGLARFFATDTQYF.

This clonotype was seen many times. The chain is built from TRBV20-1 and TRBJ2-5, with D maybe TRBD1 (6 bases). CDR1 and CDR2 from the germline V gene are DFQATT and SNEGSKA (reference sequence). The CDR3 is made up of 15 amino acids. Trimming removed 1 base at V and 5 bases at J, with 17 bases between. In nucleotides, the CDR3 is TGCAGTGCTAGAGTCCTTGGGCAGGGGATTGAGACCCAGTACTTC. Its translation is CSARVLGQGIETQYF.

V gene TRBV11-2 combines with J gene TRBJ1-5; tentative D call: TRBD1 (6 bases). This CDR3 has 14 amino acids. From germline, CDR1 is SGHAT and CDR2 FQNNGV. Trimming took 5 bases from V and 5 from J, leaving 13 bases between them. The CDR3 nucleotides are TGTGCCAGCAGCCCGCGGGGGGGCGATCAGCCCCAGCATTTT. This translates into CASSPRGGDQPQHF.

This clonotype was recorded many times. The CDR3 here is CASSQPGLAGGNQETQYF. In DNA form, the CDR3 reads TGTGCCAGCAGCCAACCGGGACTAGCGGGAGGGAATCAAGAGACCCAGTACTTC. The rearrangement joins TRBV11-2 to TRBJ2-5; 16 positions match TRBD2. Germline values: CDR1 SGHAT, CDR2 FQNNGV. This CDR3 is built from 18 residues. The V and J ends lost 5 bases and 2 bases, in that order; junction bases with no gene match: 8.

The gene calls are TRBV9 and TRBJ2-6, with D perhaps TRBD1 (6 bases). V gave up 0 bases and J gave up 0 bases, with 13 bases separating them. From germline, CDR1 is SGDLS and CDR2 YYNGEE. There are 18 residues in the CDR3. Written as DNA, the CDR3 is TGTGCCAGCAGCGTAGTAGGACAGTTTAGCTCTGGGGCCAACGTCCTGACTTTC. This encodes CASSVVGQFSSGANVLTF.

Ten or more counts support this clonotype. In nucleotides, the CDR3 is TGCAGTGCTAGAGGACTAGAAAGACCCTACGAGCAGTACTTC. Amino acid sequence: CSARGLERPYEQYF. The rearrangement links TRBV20-1 to TRBJ2-7, with a weak D call TRBD2 (6 bases). The CDR3 contains 14 residues. Germline CDR1 and CDR2: DFQATT and SNEGSKA (reference sequence). With 1 base removed from V and 2 bases from J, the gap between germline ends came to 12 bases.

In this sample, this clonotype turned up many times. The V gene is TRBV6-5, the J gene TRBJ1-2; D possibly corresponds to TRBD1 (5 bases). This CDR3 has 14 amino acids. CDR1 and CDR2 (germline): MNHEY, SVGAGI. V was shortened by 2 bases and J by 2 bases, with 9 bases between the two germline ends. In nucleotides, the CDR3 is TGTGCCAGCAGTTACCTGGACAACAACTATGGCTACACCTTC. As protein: CASSYLDNNYGYTF.

This clonotype was counted ten times or more. The rearrangement uses TRBV29-1 and TRBJ1-1; no clear D gene. Trimming stripped 8 bases from V and 4 bases from J, with 14 bases between. Germline lookup yields CDR1 SQVTM and CDR2 ANQGSEA. CDR3 size: 12 residues. CDR3 protein: CSYGEGGTEAFF. In DNA form, the CDR3 reads TGCAGCTACGGGGAGGGAGGCACTGAAGCTTTCTTT.

This clonotype was seen a handful of times. The CDR3 region has the DNA TGTGCCAGCAGCCCCCGGGGCGGGGGGGCTGATGAGCAGTTCTTC. Its translation: CASSPRGGGADEQFF. The chain employs TRBV9 and TRBJ2-1; 9 nucleotides match TRBD2. Germline CDR1 is SGDLS and CDR2 is YYNGEE. The V gene end was trimmed by 4 bases and the J gene end by 8 bases; junction bases not matched to a gene: 10. The CDR3 is 15 residues long.